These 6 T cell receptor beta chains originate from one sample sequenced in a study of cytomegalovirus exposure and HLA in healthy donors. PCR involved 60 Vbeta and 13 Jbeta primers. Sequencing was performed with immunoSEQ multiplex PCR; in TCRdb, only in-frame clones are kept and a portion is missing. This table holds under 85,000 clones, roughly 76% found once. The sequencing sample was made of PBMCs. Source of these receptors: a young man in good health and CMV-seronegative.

The CDR3 region has the DNA TGTGCCAGCAGCCAAGAGGCAGGGTACGAGCAGTACGTC. This encodes CASSQEAGYEQYV. This chain joins TRBV4-2 and TRBJ2-7; perhaps TRBD1 as D (5 bases). The ends were cut back, 0 bases at V and 4 bases at J, with 7 bases in the middle. Germline V gives CDR1 LGHNA, CDR2 YNFKEQ. CDR3 size: 13 residues.

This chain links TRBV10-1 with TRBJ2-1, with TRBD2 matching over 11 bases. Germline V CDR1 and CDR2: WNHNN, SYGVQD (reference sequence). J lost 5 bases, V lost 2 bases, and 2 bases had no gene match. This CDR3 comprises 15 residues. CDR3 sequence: CASSERLAGNNEQFF. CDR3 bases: TGCGCCAGCAGTGAGCGACTAGCGGGGAACAATGAGCAGTTCTTC.

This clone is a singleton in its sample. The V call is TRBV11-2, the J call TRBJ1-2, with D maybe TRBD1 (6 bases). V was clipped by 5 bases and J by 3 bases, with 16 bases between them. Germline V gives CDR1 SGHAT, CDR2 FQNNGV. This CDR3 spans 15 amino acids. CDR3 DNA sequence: TGTGCCAGCAGCCCGAACGACAGGATCTACTATGGCTACACCTTC. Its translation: CASSPNDRIYYGYTF.

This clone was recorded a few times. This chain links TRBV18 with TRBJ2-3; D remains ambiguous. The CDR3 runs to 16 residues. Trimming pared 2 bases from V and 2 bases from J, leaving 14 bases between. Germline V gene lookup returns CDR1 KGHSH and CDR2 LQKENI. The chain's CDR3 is CASSPTIAGPTDTQYF. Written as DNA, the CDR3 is TGTGCCAGCTCACCAACGATCGCAGGTCCCACAGATACGCAGTATTTT.

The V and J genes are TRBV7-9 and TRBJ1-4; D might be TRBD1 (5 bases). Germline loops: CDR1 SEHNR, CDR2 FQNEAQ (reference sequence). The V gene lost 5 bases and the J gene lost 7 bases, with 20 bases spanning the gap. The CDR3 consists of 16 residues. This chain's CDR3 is CASSEKGRGRGEKLFF. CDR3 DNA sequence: TGTGCCAGCAGCGAGAAAGGGAGGGGAAGGGGTGAAAAACTGTTTTTT. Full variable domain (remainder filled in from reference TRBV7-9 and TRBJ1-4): DTGVSQNPRHKITKRGQNVTFRCDPISEHNRLYWYRQTLGQGPEFLTYFQNEAQLEKSRLLSDRFSAERPKGSFSTLEIQRTEQGDSAMYLCASSEKGRGRGEKLFFGSGTQLSVL.

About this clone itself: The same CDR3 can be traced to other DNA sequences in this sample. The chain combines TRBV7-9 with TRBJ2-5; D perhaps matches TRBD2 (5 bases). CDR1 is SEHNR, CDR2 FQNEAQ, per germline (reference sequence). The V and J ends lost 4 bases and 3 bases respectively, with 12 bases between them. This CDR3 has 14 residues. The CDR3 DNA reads TGTGCCAGCAGCTCCACGGGATCAAAAGAGACCCAGTACTTC. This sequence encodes CASSSTGSKETQYF.